This is a list of T cell receptor beta chains from one sample in a study of Graves' ophthalmopathy and Graves' hyperthyroidism. TCRdb ran MiXCR on the multiplex PCR reads and lists one entry per CDR3 protein. The table shows some 360,000 distinct CDR3 sequences, with roughly 17% occurring only once. Sequences were obtained from peripheral blood. These TCRs come from an adult woman with stable Graves' hyperthyroidism. The CDR3 runs from the conserved cysteine through the conserved F or W. Each record gives: V gene, clone size, J gene, D gene, CDR3 DNA, CDR3 protein. The D gene is left open where the match is weak. Size values are once, few and many counts, or a class for expanded clones, and some rows have none.

TRBV28	many	TRBJ2-7	NA	TGTGCCAGCAGTTTTACACCTCAGGGCGAGCAGTACTTC	CASSFTPQGEQYF
TRBV25-1	NA	TRBJ2-5	NA	TGTGCCAGCAGTGAATGGGGAAGGCAAGAGACCCAGTACTTC	CASSEWGRQETQYF
TRBV20-1	many	TRBJ2-2	NA	TGCAGTGCTAGACCCATGACGGACACCGGGGAGCTGTTTTTT	CSARPMTDTGELFF
TRBV12-3/TRBV12-4	few	TRBJ2-7	TRBD1	TGTGCCAGCAGAAGGACAGGGCAAGCCTACGAGCAGTACTTC	CASRRTGQAYEQYF
TRBV28	many	TRBJ2-2	NA	TGTGCCAGCAGTTCGGCCGGGGAGCTGTTTTTT	CASSSAGELFF
TRBV7-2	many	TRBJ2-7	TRBD2	TGTGCCAGCAGCCCATCTCGGGAGGTTGACGAGCAGTACTTC	CASSPSREVDEQYF
TRBV5-1	NA	TRBJ2-2	TRBD2	TGCGCCAGCAGCTTAACTAGCGGGAGCGGCACCGGGGAGCTGTTTTTT	CASSLTSGSGTGELFF
TRBV11-1	many	TRBJ2-5	NA	TGTGCCAGCAGCTTACGCAGCCTCCAAGAGACCCAGTACTTC	CASSLRSLQETQYF
TRBV5-5	few	TRBJ1-1	NA	TGTGCCAGCAGCCTAATCGAGACTGAAGCTTTCTTT	CASSLIETEAFF
TRBV27	many	TRBJ1-1	NA	TGTGCCAGCAGTTTATCTCCGACAGTGAACACTGAAGCTTTCTTT	CASSLSPTVNTEAFF
TRBV7-8	NA	TRBJ2-7	TRBD1	TGTGCCAGCAGCTTAGCACAGGGGGCGCCGCTCGAGCAGTACTTC	CASSLAQGAPLEQYF
TRBV24-1	many	TRBJ2-5	NA	TGTGCCACCAGTGTCTGGGGGCCCTCAGGGGAGACCCAGTACTTC	CATSVWGPSGETQYF
TRBV7-2	many	TRBJ1-2	NA	TGTGCCAGCAGCCAGGGTATATCAAGGGGTTTCGGCTACACCTTC	CASSQGISRGFGYTF
TRBV29-1	few	TRBJ2-4	TRBD2	TGCAGCGTTGAAGCCGGGACTAGCGGAGCCACTTGGGGTAAGTACTTC	CSVEAGTSGATWGKYF
TRBV10-2	many	TRBJ2-7	TRBD2	TGCGCCAGCAGTGATGCGGGAGTGGGCAACGAGCAGTACTTC	CASSDAGVGNEQYF
TRBV10-3	many	TRBJ1-2	NA	TGTGCCATCGCCGGGGGGGAAACCCTCAACTATGGCTACACCTTC	CAIAGGETLNYGYTF
TRBV27	few	TRBJ2-7	TRBD2	TGTGCCAGCAGTTGGGGCGGGAGCGCTTACGAGCAGTACTTC	CASSWGGSAYEQYF
TRBV11-2	many	TRBJ1-1	TRBD1	TGTGCCAGCAGCCACCCGGACAGGGAGAACACTGAAGCTTTCTTT	CASSHPDRENTEAFF
TRBV6-2/TRBV6-3	many	TRBJ1-1	NA	TGTGCCAGCAGTCCCCGGGACGGCCATCCGGCGACTGAAGCTTTCTTT	CASSPRDGHPATEAFF
TRBV19	few	TRBJ2-4	NA	TGTGCCAGTGCGGACGGTTTAGCCAAAAACATTCAGTACTTC	CASADGLAKNIQYF
TRBV10-2	NA	TRBJ2-2	TRBD1	TGCGCCAGCACCGGGACAGGGGCCAACACCGGGGAGCTGTTTTTT	CASTGTGANTGELFF
TRBV20-1	few	TRBJ2-7	TRBD2	TGCAGTGCTGAGGGACTAGCGGGACTACCCCACGAGCAGTACTTC	CSAEGLAGLPHEQYF
TRBV28	many	TRBJ2-5	NA	TGTGCCAGCAGTTTCCTTGCGTTCCAAGAGACCCAGTACTTC	CASSFLAFQETQYF
TRBV29-1	many	TRBJ2-7	NA	TGCAGCGTCCAACGGGGTACATACGAGCAGTACTTC	CSVQRGTYEQYF
TRBV10-3	many	TRBJ1-6	TRBD1	TGTGCCGCAGCGGGACAGGGGAGGGATAATTCACCCCTCCACTTT	CAAAGQGRDNSPLHF
TRBV12-3/TRBV12-4	NA	TRBJ1-6	NA	TGTGCCAGCAGTCGAAACAATTCACCCCTCCACTTT	CASSRNNSPLHF